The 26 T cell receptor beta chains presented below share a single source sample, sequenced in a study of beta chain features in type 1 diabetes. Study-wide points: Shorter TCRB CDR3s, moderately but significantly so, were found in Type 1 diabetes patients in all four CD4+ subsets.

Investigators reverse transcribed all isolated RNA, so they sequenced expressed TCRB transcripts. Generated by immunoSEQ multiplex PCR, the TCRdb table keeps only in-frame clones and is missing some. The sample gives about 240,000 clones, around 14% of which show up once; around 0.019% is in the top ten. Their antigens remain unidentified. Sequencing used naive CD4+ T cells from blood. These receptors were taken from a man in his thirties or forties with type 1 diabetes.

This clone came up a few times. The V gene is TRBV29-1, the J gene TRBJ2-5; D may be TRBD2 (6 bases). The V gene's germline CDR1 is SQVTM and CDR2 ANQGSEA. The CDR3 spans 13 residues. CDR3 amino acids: CSSRRDSQETQYF. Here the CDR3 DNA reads TGCAGTTCTAGAAGGGACTCCCAAGAGACCCAGTACTTC.

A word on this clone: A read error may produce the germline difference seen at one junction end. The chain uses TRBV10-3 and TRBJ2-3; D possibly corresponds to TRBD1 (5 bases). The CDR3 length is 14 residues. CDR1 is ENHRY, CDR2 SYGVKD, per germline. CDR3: CASSDVDITDTQYF. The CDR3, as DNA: TGTGCCAGCAGTGATGTGGACATCACAGATACGCAGTATTTT.

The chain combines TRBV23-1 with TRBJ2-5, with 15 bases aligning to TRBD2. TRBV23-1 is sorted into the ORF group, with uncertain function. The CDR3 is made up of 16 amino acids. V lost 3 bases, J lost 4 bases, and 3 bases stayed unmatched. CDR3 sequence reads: CASSHPGLAGGETQYF. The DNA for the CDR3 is TGCGCCAGCAGTCATCCGGGACTAGCGGGAGGAGAGACCCAGTACTTC.

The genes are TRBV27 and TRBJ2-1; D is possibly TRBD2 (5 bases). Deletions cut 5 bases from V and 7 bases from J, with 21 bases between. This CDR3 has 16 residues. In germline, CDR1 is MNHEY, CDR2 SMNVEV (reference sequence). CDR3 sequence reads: CASSPNRPGLDNEQFF. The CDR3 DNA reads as TGTGCCAGCAGTCCAAATCGCCCCGGACTGGATAATGAGCAGTTCTTC.

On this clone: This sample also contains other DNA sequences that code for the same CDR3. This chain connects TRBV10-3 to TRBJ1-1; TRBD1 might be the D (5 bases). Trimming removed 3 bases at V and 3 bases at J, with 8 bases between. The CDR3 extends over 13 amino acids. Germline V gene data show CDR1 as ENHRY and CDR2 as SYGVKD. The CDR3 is CAISDRADTEAFF. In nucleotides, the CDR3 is TGTGCCATCAGTGACAGGGCGGACACTGAAGCTTTCTTT.

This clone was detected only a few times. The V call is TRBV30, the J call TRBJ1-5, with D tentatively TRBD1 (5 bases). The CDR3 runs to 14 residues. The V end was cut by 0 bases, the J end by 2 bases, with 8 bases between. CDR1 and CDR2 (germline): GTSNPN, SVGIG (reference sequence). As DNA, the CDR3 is TGTGCCTGGAGTGTACGCAGGGGCAATCAGCCCCAGCATTTT. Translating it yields CAWSVRRGNQPQHF.

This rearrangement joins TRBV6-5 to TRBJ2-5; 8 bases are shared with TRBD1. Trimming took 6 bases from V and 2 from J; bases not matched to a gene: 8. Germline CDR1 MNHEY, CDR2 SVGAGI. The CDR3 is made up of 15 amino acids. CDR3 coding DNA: TGTGCCAGCAGAGGGGTTGGACAGGGACAAGAGACCCAGTACTTC. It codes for CASRGVGQGQETQYF.

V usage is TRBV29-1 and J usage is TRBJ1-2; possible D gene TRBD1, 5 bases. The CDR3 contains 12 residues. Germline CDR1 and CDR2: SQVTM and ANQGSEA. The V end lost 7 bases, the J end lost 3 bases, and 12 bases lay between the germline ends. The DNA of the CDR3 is TGCAGCGGGCGGGGGGTGGACTATGGCTACACCTTC. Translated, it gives CSGRGVDYGYTF. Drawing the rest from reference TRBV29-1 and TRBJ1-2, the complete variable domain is SAVISQKPSRDICQRGTSLTIQCQVDSQVTMMFWYRQQPGQSLTLIATANQGSEATYESGFVIDKFPISRPNLTFSTLTVSNMSPEDSSIYLCSGRGVDYGYTFGSGTRLTVV.

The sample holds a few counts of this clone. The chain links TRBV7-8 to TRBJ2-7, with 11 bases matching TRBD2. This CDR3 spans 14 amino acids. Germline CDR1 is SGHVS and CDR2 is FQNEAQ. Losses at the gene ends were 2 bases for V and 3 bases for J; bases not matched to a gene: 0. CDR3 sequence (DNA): TGTGCCAGCAGCTTAACTAGCGGGAGCTACGAGCAGTACTTC. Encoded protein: CASSLTSGSYEQYF.

The CDR3 DNA reads TGCGCCAGCAGCCAAGAAAGTCGAGGTCTTAGCTCCTACGAGCAGTACTTC. As protein: CASSQESRGLSSYEQYF. The chain employs TRBV4-1 and TRBJ2-7; the D is unclear. The CDR3 totals 17 residues. CDR1 is MGHRA, CDR2 YSYEKL, per germline. Between the trimmed V and J ends, which lost 0 bases and 0 bases, there was a span of 15 bases.

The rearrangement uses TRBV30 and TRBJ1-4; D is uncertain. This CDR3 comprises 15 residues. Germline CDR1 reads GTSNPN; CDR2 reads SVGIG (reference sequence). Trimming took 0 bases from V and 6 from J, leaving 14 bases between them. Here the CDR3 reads CAWSVVGLRDEKLFF. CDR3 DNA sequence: TGTGCCTGGAGTGTAGTTGGGCTGAGGGATGAAAAACTGTTTTTT.

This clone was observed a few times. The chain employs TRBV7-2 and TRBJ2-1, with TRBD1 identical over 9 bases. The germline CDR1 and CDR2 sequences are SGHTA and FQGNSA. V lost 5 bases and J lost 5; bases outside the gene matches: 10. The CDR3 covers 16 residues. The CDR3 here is CASSAHGTGSDNEQFF. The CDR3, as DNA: TGTGCCAGCAGCGCACACGGGACAGGGAGCGACAATGAGCAGTTCTTC.

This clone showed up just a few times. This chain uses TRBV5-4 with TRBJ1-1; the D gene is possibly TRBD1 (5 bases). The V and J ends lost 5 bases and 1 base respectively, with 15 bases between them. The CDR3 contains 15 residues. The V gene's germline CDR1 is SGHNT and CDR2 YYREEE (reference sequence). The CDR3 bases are TGTGCCAGCAGGTCTGGAAATGACAGGAACACTGAAGCTTTCTTT. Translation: CASRSGNDRNTEAFF.

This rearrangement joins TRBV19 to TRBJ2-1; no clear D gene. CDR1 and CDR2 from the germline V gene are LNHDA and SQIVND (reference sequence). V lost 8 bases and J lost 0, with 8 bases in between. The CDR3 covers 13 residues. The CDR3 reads CASQLSSYNEQFF. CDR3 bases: TGTGCCAGTCAACTAAGCTCCTACAATGAGCAGTTCTTC. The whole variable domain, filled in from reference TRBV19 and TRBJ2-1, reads DGGITQSPKYLFRKEGQNVTLSCEQNLNHDAMYWYRQDPGQGLRLIYYSQIVNDFQKGDIAEGYSVSREKKESFPLTVTSAQKNPTAFYLCASQLSSYNEQFFGPGTRLTVL.

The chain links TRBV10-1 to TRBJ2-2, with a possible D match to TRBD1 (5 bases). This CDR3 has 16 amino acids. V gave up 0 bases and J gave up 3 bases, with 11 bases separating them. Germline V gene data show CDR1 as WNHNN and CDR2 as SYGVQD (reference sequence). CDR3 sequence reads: CASSESSGLDTGELFF. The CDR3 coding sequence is TGCGCCAGCAGTGAGTCGTCAGGGTTGGACACCGGGGAGCTGTTTTTT.

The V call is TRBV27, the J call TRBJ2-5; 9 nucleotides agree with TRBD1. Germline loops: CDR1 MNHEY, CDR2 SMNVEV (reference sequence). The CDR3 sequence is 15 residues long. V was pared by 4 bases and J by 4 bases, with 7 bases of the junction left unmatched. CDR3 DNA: TGTGCCAGCAGTTCCGGACAGGGGCGAGGAGAGACCCAGTACTTC. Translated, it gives CASSSGQGRGETQYF.

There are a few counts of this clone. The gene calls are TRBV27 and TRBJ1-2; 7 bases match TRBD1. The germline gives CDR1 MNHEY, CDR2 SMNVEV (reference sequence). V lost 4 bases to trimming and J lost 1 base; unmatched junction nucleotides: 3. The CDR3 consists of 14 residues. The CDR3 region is CASSSGTVNYGYTF. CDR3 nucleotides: TGTGCCAGCAGTTCGGGGACAGTTAACTATGGCTACACCTTC.

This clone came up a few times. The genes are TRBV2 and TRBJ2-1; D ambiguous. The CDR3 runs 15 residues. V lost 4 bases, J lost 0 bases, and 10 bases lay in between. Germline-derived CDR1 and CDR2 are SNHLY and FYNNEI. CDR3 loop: CASSGSSISYNEQFF. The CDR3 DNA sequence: TGTGCCAGCAGTGGTAGCTCTATCTCCTACAATGAGCAGTTCTTC.

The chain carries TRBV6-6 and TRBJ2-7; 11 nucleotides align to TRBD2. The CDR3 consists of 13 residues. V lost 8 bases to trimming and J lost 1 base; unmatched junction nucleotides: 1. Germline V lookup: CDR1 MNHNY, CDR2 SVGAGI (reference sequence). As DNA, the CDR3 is TGTGCCAGCGGACTAGCGGGTTCCTACGAGCAGTACTTC. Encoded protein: CASGLAGSYEQYF.

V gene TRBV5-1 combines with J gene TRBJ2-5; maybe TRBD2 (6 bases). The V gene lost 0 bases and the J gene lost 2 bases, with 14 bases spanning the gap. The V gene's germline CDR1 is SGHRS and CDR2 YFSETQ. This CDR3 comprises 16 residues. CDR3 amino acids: CASSLEGGVRQETQYF. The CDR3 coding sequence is TGCGCCAGCAGCTTGGAAGGCGGGGTGCGGCAAGAGACCCAGTACTTC.

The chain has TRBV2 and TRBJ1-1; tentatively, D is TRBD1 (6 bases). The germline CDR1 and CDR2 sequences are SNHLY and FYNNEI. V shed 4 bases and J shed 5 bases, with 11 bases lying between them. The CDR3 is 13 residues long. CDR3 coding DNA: TGTGCCAGCAGTGTAGAGGGGGGGACTGAAGCTTTCTTT. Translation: CASSVEGGTEAFF. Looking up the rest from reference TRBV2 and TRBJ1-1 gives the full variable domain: EPEVTQTPSHQVTQMGQEVILRCVPISNHLYFYWYRQILGQKVEFLVSFYNNEISEKSEIFDDQFSVERPDGSNFTLKIRSTKLEDSAMYFCASSVEGGTEAFFGQGTRLTVV.

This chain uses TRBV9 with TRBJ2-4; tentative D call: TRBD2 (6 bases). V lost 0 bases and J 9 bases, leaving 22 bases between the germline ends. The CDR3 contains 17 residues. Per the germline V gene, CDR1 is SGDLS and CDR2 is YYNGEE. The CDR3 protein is CASSVGGPGLGVTIQYF. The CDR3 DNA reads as TGTGCCAGCAGCGTAGGGGGACCGGGACTTGGAGTTACCATTCAGTACTTC. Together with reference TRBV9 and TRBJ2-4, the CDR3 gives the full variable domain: DSGVTQTPKHLITATGQRVTLRCSPRSGDLSVYWYQQSLDQGLQFLIQYYNGEERAKGNILERFSAQQFPDLHSELNLSSLELGDSALYFCASSVGGPGLGVTIQYFGAGTRLSVL.

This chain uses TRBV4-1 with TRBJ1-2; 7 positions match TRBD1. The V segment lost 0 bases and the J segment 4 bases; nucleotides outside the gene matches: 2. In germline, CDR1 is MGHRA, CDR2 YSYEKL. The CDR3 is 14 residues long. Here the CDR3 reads CASSQERQGYGYTF. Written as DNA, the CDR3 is TGCGCCAGCAGCCAAGAACGACAGGGCTATGGCTACACCTTC.

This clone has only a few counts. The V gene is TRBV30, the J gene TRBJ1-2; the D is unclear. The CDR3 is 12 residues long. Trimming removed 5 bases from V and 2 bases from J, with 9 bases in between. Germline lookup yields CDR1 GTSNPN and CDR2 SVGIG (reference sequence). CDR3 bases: TGTGCCTGGGGAGGAGGGAACTATGGCTACACCTTC. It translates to CAWGGGNYGYTF.

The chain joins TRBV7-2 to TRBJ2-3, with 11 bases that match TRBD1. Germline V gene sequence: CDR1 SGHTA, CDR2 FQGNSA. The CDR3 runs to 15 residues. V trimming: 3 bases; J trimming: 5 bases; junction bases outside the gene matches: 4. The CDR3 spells CASSLDRGHGDTQYF. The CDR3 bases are TGTGCCAGCAGCTTGGACAGGGGGCATGGAGATACGCAGTATTTT. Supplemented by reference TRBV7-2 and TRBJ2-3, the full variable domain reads GAGVSQSPSNKVTEKGKDVELRCDPISGHTALYWYRQSLGQGLEFLIYFQGNSAPDKSGLPSDRFSAERTGGSVSTLTIQRTQQEDSAVYLCASSLDRGHGDTQYFGPGTRLTVL.

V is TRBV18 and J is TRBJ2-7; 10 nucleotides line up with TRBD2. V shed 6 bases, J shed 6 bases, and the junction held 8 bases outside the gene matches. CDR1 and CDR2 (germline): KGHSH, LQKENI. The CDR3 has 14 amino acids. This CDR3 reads CASSPQRGGREQYF. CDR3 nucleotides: TGTGCCAGCTCTCCCCAGCGGGGGGGTCGCGAGCAGTACTTC.